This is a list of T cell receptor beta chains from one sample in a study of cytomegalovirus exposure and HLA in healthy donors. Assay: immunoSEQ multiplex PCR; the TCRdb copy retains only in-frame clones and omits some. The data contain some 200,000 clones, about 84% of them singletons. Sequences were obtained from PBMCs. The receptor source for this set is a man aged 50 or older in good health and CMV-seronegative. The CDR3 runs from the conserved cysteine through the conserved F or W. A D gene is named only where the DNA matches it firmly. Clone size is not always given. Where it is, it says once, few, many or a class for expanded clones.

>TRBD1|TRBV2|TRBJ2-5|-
CASKVWQGALGTQYF
TGTGCCAGCAAAGTGTGGCAGGGGGCTCTCGGGACCCAGTACTTC
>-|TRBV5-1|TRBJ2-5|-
CASSSQTGFLQETQYF
TGCGCCAGCAGTTCTCAAACAGGGTTTCTCCAAGAGACCCAGTACTTC
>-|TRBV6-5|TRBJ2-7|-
CASNRQHGYEQYF
TGTGCCAGCAATCGACAGCACGGCTACGAGCAGTACTTC
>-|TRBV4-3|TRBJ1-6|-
CASSQKQSSYNSPLHF
TGCGCCAGCAGCCAAAAACAGAGCTCCTATAATTCACCCCTCCACTTT
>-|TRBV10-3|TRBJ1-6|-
CAISESRGASNSPLHF
TGTGCCATCAGTGAGTCGCGGGGGGCCAGTAATTCACCCCTCCACTTT
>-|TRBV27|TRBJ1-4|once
CASSFLGGEDVLFF
TGTGCCAGCAGTTTCCTCGGCGGGGAGGACGTGCTGTTTTTT
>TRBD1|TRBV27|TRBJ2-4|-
CASSLDRDRGIQYF
TGTGCCAGCAGTTTAGACCGGGACAGAGGCATTCAGTACTTC
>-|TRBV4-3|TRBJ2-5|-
CASSQGGLGETQYF
TGCGCCAGCAGCCAGGGGGGGCTGGGGGAGACCCAGTACTTC
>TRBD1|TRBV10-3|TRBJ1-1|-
CAISGGQGAPEAFF
TGTGCCATCAGTGGGGGACAGGGGGCACCTGAAGCTTTCTTT
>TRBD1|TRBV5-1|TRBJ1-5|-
CASSPGTGRYLSNQPQHF
TGCGCCAGCAGCCCCGGGACAGGGAGGTATCTAAGCAATCAGCCCCAGCATTTT
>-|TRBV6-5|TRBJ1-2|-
CASSRRGTNYGYTF
TGTGCCAGCAGCAGGCGGGGGACGAACTATGGCTACACCTTC
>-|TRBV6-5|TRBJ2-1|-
CASSKDWYNEQFF
TGTGCCAGCAGTAAGGACTGGTACAATGAGCAGTTCTTC
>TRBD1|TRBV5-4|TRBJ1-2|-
CASSYDRVSGYTF
TGTGCCAGCAGCTACGACAGGGTATCTGGCTACACCTTC
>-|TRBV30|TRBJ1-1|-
CAGAGDTEAFF
TGTGCCGGGGCGGGAGATACCGAAGCTTTCTTT
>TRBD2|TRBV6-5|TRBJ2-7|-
CASSSSGTFDEQYF
TGTGCCAGCAGTTCTAGCGGGACATTTGATGAGCAGTACTTC
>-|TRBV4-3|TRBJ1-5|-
CASSQDSDQPQHF
TGCGCCAGCAGCCAAGATTCTGATCAGCCCCAGCATTTT
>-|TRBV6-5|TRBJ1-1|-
CASSRGTEAFF
TGTGCCAGCTCCAGAGGGACTGAAGCTTTCTTT
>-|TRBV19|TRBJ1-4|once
CASSISPGANEKLFF
TGTGCCAGTAGTATCTCTCCAGGGGCTAATGAAAAACTGTTTTTT
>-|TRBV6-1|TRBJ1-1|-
CASSGAVEAFF
TGTGCCAGCAGTGGGGCAGTAGAAGCTTTCTTT
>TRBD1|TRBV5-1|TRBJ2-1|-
CASSADRGHEQFF
TGCGCCAGCAGCGCTGACAGGGGTCATGAGCAGTTCTTC
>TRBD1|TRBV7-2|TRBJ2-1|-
CASSSYRGGGNEQFF
TGTGCCAGCAGCTCCTACAGGGGCGGTGGCAATGAGCAGTTCTTC
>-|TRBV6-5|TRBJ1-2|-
CASSYSPGGYGYTF
TGTGCCAGCAGTTACTCGCCGGGAGGGTATGGCTACACCTTC
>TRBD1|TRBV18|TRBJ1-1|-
CASSSGQSNTEAFF
TGTGCCAGCTCATCGGGACAGTCGAACACTGAAGCTTTCTTT
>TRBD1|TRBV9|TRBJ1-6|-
CASSVGDRDSPLHF
TGTGCCAGCAGCGTAGGAGACAGGGATTCACCCCTCCACTTT
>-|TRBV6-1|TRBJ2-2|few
CASSEDERTNTGELFF
TGTGCCAGCAGTGAAGATGAGAGAACGAACACCGGGGAGCTGTTTTTT
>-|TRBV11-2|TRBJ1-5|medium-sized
CASSLDSGGNQPQHF
TGTGCCAGCAGCTTAGATTCCGGGGGCAATCAGCCCCAGCATTTT
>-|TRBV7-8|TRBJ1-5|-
CASTPGYSNQPQHF
TGTGCCAGCACCCCGGGGTATAGCAATCAGCCCCAGCATTTT
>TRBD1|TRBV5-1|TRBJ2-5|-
CASNYGQGNQETQYF
TGCGCCAGCAACTATGGACAGGGTAACCAAGAGACCCAGTACTTC
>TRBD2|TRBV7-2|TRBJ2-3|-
CASSLGLAGSTDTQYF
TGTGCCAGCAGCTTAGGGCTAGCGGGGAGCACAGATACGCAGTATTTT
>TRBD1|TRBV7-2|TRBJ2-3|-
CASSLLPDRGIKDTQYF
TGTGCCAGCAGCCTACTCCCGGACAGGGGCATTAAGGATACGCAGTATTTT
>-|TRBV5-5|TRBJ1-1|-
CASSPPGNTEAFF
TGTGCCAGCAGCCCCCCAGGCAACACTGAAGCTTTCTTT
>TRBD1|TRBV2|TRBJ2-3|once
CASSEKGALIDTQYF
TGTGCCAGCAGTGAGAAGGGGGCCCTGATAGATACGCAGTATTTT
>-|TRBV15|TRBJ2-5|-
CATSRVLGAETQYF
TGTGCCACCAGCAGGGTTCTAGGTGCCGAGACCCAGTACTTC
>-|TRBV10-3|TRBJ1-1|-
CAISELQDQGTEAFF
TGTGCCATCAGTGAGCTCCAGGACCAGGGGACTGAAGCTTTCTTT
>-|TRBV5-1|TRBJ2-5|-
CASSLEPEGIGETQYF
TGCGCCAGCAGCTTGGAGCCGGAGGGTATAGGAGAGACCCAGTACTTC
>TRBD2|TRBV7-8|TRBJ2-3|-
CASSLVPSGGTDTQYF
TGTGCCAGCAGCTTAGTTCCTAGCGGGGGGACAGATACGCAGTATTTT
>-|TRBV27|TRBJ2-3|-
CASSRRDTQYF
TGTGCCAGCAGTAGGAGAGATACGCAGTATTTT
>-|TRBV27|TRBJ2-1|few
CASRGQFYNEQFF
TGTGCCAGTAGAGGACAGTTCTACAATGAGCAGTTCTTC
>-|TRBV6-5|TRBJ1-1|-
CASSNIRGTEAFF
TGTGCCAGCAGTAACATTAGGGGCACTGAAGCTTTCTTT
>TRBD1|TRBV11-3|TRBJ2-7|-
CASSRDRVSEQYF
TGTGCCAGCAGCCGGGACAGGGTCAGCGAGCAGTACTTC
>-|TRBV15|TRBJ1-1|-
CATSRGGASNTEAFF
TGTGCCACCAGCAGGGGGGGGGCATCCAACACTGAAGCTTTCTTT
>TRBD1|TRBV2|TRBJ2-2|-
CASMVQGATGELFF
TGTGCCAGCATGGTGCAGGGGGCCACCGGGGAGCTGTTTTTT
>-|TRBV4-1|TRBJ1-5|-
CASSQDDSNQPQHF
TGCGCCAGCAGCCAAGACGACAGTAATCAGCCCCAGCATTTT
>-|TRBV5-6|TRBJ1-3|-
CASSLWAREAGNTIYF
TGTGCCAGCAGCTTGTGGGCCCGGGAAGCAGGAAACACCATATATTTT
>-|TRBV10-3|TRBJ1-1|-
CAISHIVPAEGEAFF
TGTGCCATCAGTCATATCGTCCCCGCGGAGGGTGAAGCTTTCTTT
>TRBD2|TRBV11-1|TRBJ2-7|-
CASHLGGGDYEQYF
TGTGCCAGCCACCTAGGCGGGGGTGACTACGAGCAGTACTTC
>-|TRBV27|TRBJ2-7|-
CASSPNPSYEQYF
TGTGCCAGCAGTCCAAATCCCTCCTACGAGCAGTACTTC
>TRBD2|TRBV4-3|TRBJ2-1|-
CASSQRLAGGSFSAYNEQFF
TGCGCCAGCAGCCAAAGACTAGCGGGGGGCTCGTTCTCCGCCTACAATGAGCAGTTCTTC
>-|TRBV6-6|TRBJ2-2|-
CASSYSTGGPIGELFF
TGTGCCAGCAGTTACTCGACCGGGGGGCCAATCGGGGAGCTGTTTTTT
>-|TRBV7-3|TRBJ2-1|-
CASSLIASNEQFF
TGTGCCAGCAGCTTAATAGCCTCCAATGAGCAGTTCTTC